This T cell receptor (beta chain) came from a study of T cells in Graves' hyperthyroidism and ophthalmopathy. Study-wide points: Stable hyperthyroidism was told apart from ophthalmopathy by a model built on 13 V-J features.

Between the trimmed V and J ends, which lost 3 bases and 6 bases, there was a span of 12 bases. The CDR3 totals 12 residues. Germline CDR1 is SQVTM and CDR2 is ANQGSEA. This clonotype appeared a few times. The antigen is undetermined. Preceding any ophthalmopathy symptoms, the blood sample dates from first hyperthyroidism diagnosis. Fresh 10 ml peripheral blood yielded PBMCs. RNA transcripts served as the template for amplifying TCR beta CDR3 regions. During a first-round RT-PCR of the TCR CDR3, the HTBI primer set was used. TCRdb used MiXCR to reprocess the multiplex PCR reads, holding one entry per CDR3 protein. The table lists about 400,000 distinct CDR3 sequences, roughly 14% of them singletons.

The clonotype was recovered from a woman aged 18-29 years with Graves' hyperthyroidism that later progressed to Graves' ophthalmopathy. This chain joins TRBV29-1 and TRBJ2-7, with D possibly being TRBD1 (6 bases). Sample: blood. The CDR3 DNA is TGCAGCGTTGACGCAGGGGAAGGCGAGCAGTACTTC. Protein product: CSVDAGEGEQYF.